The clone carrying this T cell receptor (beta chain) was seen at least ten times. Its antigen is still unknown. These data come from a study of regulatory T cells in long-lasting Graves disease. The study's findings and limits: Clonotypes that were public and shared totalled a few thousand in persistent patients versus 750 to 1,000 in new patients. TRBV28, TRBJ1-2 and TRBJ2-5 were segments that persistent disease favored.

iRepertoire HTBI primers and Arm-PCR of CDR3 regions built TCR beta libraries. TCRdb reanalysed the multiplex PCR reads using MiXCR and keeps one entry per CDR3 protein. The sample includes about 470,000 distinct CDR3 sequences, 20% to 25% seen only once; the top ten take about 6.6%. With 2 bases removed from V and 1 base from J, the gap between germline ends came to 11 bases. Germline V lookup: CDR1 MNHEY, CDR2 SVGEGT. The CDR3 runs to 15 residues. Documented time point: persistent/refractory GD, antithyroid drugs over 5 years with positive TRAb. The TCR library used RNA extracted from PBMCs. Each patient gave around 10 milliliters of EDTA-anticoagulated peripheral blood.

The sample in question was peripheral blood mononuclear cells (PBMCs), obtained when the disease was refractory, from a patient treated with antithyroid drugs. This receptor was taken from a female donor with Graves disease. The chain is built from TRBV6-2 or TRBV6-3 and TRBJ1-2; a weak D match, TRBD1 (6 bases). The CDR3 sequence is CASSYRAGVNYGYTF. CDR3 nucleotides: TGTGCCAGCAGTTACCGGGCAGGGGTTAACTATGGCTACACCTTC.